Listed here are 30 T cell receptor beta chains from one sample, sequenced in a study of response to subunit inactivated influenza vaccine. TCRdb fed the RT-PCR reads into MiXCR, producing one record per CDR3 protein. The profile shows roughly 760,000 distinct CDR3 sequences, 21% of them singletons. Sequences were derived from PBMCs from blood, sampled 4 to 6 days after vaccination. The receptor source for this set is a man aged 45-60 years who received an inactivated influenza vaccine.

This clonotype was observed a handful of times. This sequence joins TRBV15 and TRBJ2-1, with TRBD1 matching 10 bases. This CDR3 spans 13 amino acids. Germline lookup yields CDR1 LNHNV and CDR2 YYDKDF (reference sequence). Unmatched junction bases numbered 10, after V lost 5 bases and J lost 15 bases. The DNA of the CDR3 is TGTGCCACCAGCGCGGTCTCCAGGGACAGGGGGTTCTTC. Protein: CATSAVSRDRGFF. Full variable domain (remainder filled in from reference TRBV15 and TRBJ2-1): DAMVIQNPRYQVTQFGKPVTLSCSQTLNHNVMYWYQQKSSQAPKLLFHYYDKDFNNEADTPDNFQSRRPNTSFCFLDIRSPGLGDTAMYLCATSAVSRDRGFFGPGTRLTVL.

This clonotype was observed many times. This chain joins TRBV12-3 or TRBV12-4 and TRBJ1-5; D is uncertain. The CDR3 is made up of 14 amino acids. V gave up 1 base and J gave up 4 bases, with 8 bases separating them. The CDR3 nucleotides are TGTGCCAGCAGTTTAGGTGGCGGAAATCAGCCCCAGCATTTT. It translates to CASSLGGGNQPQHF.

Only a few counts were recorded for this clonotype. As DNA, the CDR3 is TGTGCCAGCAGGGGTCATGAGCAGTTCTTC. This gives the protein CASRGHEQFF. The chain combines TRBV6-2 or TRBV6-3 with TRBJ2-1; D is undetermined. Germline V gene sequence: CDR1 MNHEY, CDR2 SVGEGT. V lost 6 bases and J 8 bases, leaving 5 bases between the germline ends. The CDR3 runs to 10 residues.

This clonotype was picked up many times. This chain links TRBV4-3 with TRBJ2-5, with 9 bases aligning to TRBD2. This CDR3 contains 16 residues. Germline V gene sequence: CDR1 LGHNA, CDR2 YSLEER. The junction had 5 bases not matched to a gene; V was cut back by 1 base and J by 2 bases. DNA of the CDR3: TGCGCCAGCAGCCAAGGACTAGCGGACCTACAAGAGACCCAGTACTTC. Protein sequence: CASSQGLADLQETQYF.

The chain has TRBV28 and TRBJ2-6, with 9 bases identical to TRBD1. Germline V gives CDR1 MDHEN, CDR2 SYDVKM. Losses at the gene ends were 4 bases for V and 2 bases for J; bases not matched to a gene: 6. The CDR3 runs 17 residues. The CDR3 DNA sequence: TGTGCCAGCAGTTCACCGGGACAGGGTCCTGGGGCCAACGTCCTGACTTTC. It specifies CASSSPGQGPGANVLTF.

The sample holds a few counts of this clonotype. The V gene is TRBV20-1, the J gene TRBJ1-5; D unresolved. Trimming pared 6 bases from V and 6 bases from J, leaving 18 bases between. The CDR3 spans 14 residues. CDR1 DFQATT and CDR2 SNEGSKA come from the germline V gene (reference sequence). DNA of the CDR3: TGCAGTGCGGGATCCGGGTCTGAATTTCAGCCCCAGCATTTT. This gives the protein CSAGSGSEFQPQHF.

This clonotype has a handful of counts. This CDR3 reads CASSLVFSGANVLTF. The CDR3 coding sequence is TGTGCCAGCAGCTTGGTCTTTTCTGGGGCCAACGTCCTGACTTTC. V usage is TRBV5-5 and J usage is TRBJ2-6; D remains unclear. Trimming pared 0 bases from V and 1 base from J, leaving 5 bases between. The CDR3 has 15 amino acids. CDR1 and CDR2 from the germline V gene are SGHKS and YYEKEE (reference sequence).

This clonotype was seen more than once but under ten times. CDR3 sequence reads: CASSRDGVQETQYF. In DNA, the CDR3 is TGTGCCAGCAGTCGCGACGGGGTCCAAGAGACCCAGTACTTC. The chain joins TRBV28 to TRBJ2-5; D may be TRBD2 (5 bases). Between the trimmed V and J ends, which lost 5 bases and 1 base, there was a span of 11 bases. Germline CDR1 and CDR2: MDHEN and SYDVKM. This CDR3 has 14 amino acids.

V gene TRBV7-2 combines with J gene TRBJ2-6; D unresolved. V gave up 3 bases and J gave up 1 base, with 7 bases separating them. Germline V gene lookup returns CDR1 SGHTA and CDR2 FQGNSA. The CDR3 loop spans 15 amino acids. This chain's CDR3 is CASSFQGSGANVLTF. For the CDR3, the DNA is TGTGCCAGCAGCTTTCAAGGGTCTGGGGCCAACGTCCTGACTTTC.

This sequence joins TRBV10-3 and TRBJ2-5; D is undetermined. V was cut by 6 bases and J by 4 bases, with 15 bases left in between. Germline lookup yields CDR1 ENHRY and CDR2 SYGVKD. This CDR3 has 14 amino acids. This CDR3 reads CAISPDSFGETQYF. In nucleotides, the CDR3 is TGTGCCATCAGCCCGGATTCCTTCGGAGAGACCCAGTACTTC.

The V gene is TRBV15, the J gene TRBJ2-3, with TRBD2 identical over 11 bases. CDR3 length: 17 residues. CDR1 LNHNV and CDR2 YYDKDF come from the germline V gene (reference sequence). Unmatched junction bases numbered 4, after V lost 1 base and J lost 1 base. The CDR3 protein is CATSRGGLAARTDTQYF. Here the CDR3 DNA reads TGTGCCACCAGCAGAGGGGGACTAGCGGCCCGCACAGATACGCAGTATTTT.

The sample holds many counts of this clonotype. The CDR3 region has the DNA TGCGCCAGCAGCCAAGTCTGGGGCACTGAAGCTTTCTTT. Protein product: CASSQVWGTEAFF. The chain couples TRBV4-3 to TRBJ1-1; D is unresolved. The CDR3 loop spans 13 amino acids. Trimming left V 1 base short and J 4 bases short, with 7 bases between. Germline values: CDR1 LGHNA, CDR2 YSLEER.

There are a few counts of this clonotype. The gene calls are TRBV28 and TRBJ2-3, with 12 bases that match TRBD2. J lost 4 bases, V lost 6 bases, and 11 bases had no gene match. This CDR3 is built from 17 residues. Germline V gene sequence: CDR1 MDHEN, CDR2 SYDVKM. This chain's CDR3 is CASRTSSGRAIPDTQYF. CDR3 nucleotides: TGTGCCAGCAGAACCTCTAGCGGGAGGGCCATACCAGATACGCAGTATTTT.

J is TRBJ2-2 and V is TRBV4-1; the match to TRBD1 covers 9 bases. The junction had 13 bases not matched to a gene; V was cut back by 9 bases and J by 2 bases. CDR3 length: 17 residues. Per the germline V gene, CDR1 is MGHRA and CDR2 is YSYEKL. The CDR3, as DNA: TGCGCCAGTCGCAGTCCGGGACAGGGAGGAAACACCGGGGAGCTGTTTTTT. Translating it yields CASRSPGQGGNTGELFF.

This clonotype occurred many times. As DNA, the CDR3 is TGTGCCATCAGTGTCCCAGGGGTTGGGACCCAGTACTTC. Encoded protein: CAISVPGVGTQYF. The gene calls are TRBV10-3 and TRBJ2-5; tentatively, D is TRBD1 (6 bases). The CDR3 extends over 13 amino acids. Germline CDR1 reads ENHRY; CDR2 reads SYGVKD. Trimming removed 4 bases from V and 7 bases from J, with 13 bases in between.

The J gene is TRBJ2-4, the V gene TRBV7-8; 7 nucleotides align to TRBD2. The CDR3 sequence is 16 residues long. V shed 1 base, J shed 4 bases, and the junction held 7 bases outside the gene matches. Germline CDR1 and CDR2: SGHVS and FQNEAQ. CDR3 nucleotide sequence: TGTGCCAGCAGCTTAGTCAGGCTAGCGGATAAAAACATTCAGTACTTC. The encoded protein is CASSLVRLADKNIQYF.

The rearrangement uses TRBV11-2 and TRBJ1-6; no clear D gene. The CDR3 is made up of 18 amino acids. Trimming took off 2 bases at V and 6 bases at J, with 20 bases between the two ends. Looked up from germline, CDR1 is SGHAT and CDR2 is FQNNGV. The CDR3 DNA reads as TGTGCCAGCAGCTTAAACCCCGTTTGGGCCACTTCTAATTCACCCCTCCACTTT. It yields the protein CASSLNPVWATSNSPLHF. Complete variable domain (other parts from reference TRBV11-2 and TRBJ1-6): EAGVAQSPRYKIIEKRQSVAFWCNPISGHATLYWYQQILGQGPKLLIQFQNNGVVDDSQLPKDRFSAERLKGVDSTLKIQPAKLEDSAVYLCASSLNPVWATSNSPLHFGNGTRLTVT.

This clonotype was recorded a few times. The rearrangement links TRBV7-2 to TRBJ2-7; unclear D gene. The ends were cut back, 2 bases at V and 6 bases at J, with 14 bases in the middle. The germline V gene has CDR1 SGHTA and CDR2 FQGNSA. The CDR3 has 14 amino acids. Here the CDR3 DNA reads TGTGCCAGCAGCTTATTTCTGGTAGGATCCGAGCAGTACTTC. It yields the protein CASSLFLVGSEQYF. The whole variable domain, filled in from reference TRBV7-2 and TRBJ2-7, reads GAGVSQSPSNKVTEKGKDVELRCDPISGHTALYWYRQSLGQGLEFLIYFQGNSAPDKSGLPSDRFSAERTGGSVSTLTIQRTQQEDSAVYLCASSLFLVGSEQYFGPGTRLTVT.

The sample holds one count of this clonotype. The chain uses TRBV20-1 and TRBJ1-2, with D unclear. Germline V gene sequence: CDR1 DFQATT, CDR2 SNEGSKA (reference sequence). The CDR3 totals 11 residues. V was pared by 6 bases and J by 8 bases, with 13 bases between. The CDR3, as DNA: TGCAGTGCCGATTTTTCTTGGGGCTACACCTTC. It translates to CSADFSWGYTF.

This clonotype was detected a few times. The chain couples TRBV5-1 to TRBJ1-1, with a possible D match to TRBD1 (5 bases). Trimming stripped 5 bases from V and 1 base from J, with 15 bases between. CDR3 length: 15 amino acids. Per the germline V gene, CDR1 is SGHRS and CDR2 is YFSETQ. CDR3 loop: CASRAMGRENTEAFF. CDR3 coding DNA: TGCGCCAGCAGAGCGATGGGCAGGGAGAACACTGAAGCTTTCTTT.

The CDR3 sequence: CASSFRSSGEQFF. The CDR3 DNA is TGTGCCAGCAGCTTTCGTTCTAGCGGTGAGCAGTTCTTC. The rearrangement joins TRBV7-9 to TRBJ2-1, with 7 bases lining up with TRBD2. V gave up 3 bases and J gave up 9 bases; unmatched junction bases: 5. This CDR3 region has 13 residues. CDR1 SEHNR and CDR2 FQNEAQ come from the germline V gene (reference sequence).

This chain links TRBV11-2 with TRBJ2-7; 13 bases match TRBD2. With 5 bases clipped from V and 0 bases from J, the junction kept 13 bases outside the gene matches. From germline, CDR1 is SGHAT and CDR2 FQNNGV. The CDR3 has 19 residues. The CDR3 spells CASSPLELAGGISSYEQYF. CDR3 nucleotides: TGTGCCAGCAGCCCCCTGGAACTAGCGGGGGGGATTAGCTCCTACGAGCAGTACTTC.

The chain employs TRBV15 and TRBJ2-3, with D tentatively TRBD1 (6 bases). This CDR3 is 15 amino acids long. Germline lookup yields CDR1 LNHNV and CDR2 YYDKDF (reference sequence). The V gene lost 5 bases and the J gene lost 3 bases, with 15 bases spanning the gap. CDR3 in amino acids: CATSPGTIGTDTQYF. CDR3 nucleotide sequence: TGTGCCACCAGCCCCGGGACAATAGGAACAGATACGCAGTATTTT.

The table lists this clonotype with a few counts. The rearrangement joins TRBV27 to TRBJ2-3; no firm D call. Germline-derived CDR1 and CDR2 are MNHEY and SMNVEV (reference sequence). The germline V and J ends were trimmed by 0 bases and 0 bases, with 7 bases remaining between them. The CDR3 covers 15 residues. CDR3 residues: CASSLSLSSTDTQYF. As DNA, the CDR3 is TGTGCCAGCAGTTTATCCCTCTCCAGCACAGATACGCAGTATTTT.

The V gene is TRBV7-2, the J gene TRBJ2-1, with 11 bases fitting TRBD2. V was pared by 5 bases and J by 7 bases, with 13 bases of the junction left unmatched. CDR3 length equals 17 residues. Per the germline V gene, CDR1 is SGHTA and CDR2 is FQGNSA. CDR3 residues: CASSQSRLAGGMNEQFF. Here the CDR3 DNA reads TGTGCCAGCAGCCAAAGTAGGTTAGCGGGGGGGATGAATGAGCAGTTCTTC.

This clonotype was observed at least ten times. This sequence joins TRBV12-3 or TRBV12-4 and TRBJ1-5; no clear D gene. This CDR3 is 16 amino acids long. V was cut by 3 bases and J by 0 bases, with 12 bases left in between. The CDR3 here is CASSFASGDSNQPQHF. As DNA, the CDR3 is TGTGCCAGCAGTTTCGCGTCTGGTGATAGCAATCAGCCCCAGCATTTT.

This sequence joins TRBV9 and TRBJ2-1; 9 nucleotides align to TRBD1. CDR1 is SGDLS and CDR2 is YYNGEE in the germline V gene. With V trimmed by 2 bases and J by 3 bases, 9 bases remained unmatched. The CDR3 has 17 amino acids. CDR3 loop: CASSVTTGGPIYNEQFF. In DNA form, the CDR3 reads TGTGCCAGCAGCGTGACGACAGGGGGGCCGATCTACAATGAGCAGTTCTTC. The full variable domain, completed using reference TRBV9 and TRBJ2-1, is DSGVTQTPKHLITATGQRVTLRCSPRSGDLSVYWYQQSLDQGLQFLIQYYNGEERAKGNILERFSAQQFPDLHSELNLSSLELGDSALYFCASSVTTGGPIYNEQFFGPGTRLTVL.

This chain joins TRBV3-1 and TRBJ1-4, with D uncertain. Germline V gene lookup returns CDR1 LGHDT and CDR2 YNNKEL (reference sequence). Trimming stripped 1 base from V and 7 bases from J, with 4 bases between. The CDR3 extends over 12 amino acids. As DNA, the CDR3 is TGTGCCAGCAGCCAAGTTACTGAAAAACTGTTTTTT. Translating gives CASSQVTEKLFF.

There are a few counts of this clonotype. The CDR3 DNA reads as TGTGCCATCAGTGCCCCCGGACAGGCCCTCGGGAATGAGCAGTTCTTC. Translation: CAISAPGQALGNEQFF. This chain links TRBV10-3 with TRBJ2-1; TRBD1 agrees at 7 bases. Germline loops: CDR1 ENHRY, CDR2 SYGVKD. Losses at the gene ends were 4 bases for V and 7 bases for J; bases not matched to a gene: 13. The CDR3 extends over 16 amino acids.

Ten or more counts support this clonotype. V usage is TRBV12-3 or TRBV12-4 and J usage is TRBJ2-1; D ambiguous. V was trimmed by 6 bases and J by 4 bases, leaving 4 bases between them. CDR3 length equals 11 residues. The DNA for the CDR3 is TGTGCCAGCAGGGCGTACAATGAGCAGTTCTTC. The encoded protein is CASRAYNEQFF.